Detailed here is one T cell receptor beta chain. The data were taken from a study of blood T cell repertoires in COVID-19. Germline CDR1 is PRHDT and CDR2 is FYEKMQ (reference sequence). Germline trimming cut 6 bases from V and 8 bases from J; bases unmatched to any gene: 7. The CDR3 is made up of 15 amino acids. Some clones are missing from TCRdb's copy, which holds only in-frame ones; the method was immunoSEQ multiplex PCR. Here the sample spans 200,000 to 250,000 clones, around 86% being singletons. This TCR derives from a human donor in a cohort sampled during active COVID-19. Sequencing was carried out using peripheral blood. V and J are TRBV13 and TRBJ2-1; TRBD2 matches 13 bases. Written as DNA, the CDR3 is TGTGCCAGCAGTCTCGGGACTAGCGGGAAGGATGAGCAGTTCTTC. This encodes CASSLGTSGKDEQFF.